A single sample gave rise to the 29 T cell receptor beta chains below, sequenced in a study of human T cells and chemical hapten exposure. The template was total RNA from unfractionated whole blood. Unique molecular identifiers were affixed to discrete cDNA molecules within the library. Using its own MiXCR run on the reads, TCRdb lists one record per CDR3 protein. The sample carries about 120,000 distinct CDR3 sequences, 8.5% to 9% recorded once. Sequencing was done on a sample of whole blood. The receptor set was obtained from a human donor in good health. Some clones in this sample may be carry-over from other donors' samples.

There are many counts of this clonotype. The J gene is TRBJ1-6, the V gene TRBV3-1; unclear D gene. The germline V gene encodes CDR1 LGHDT and CDR2 YNNKEL (reference sequence). Trimming took 4 bases from V and 2 from J, leaving 6 bases between them. The CDR3 is made up of 14 amino acids. DNA for the CDR3: TGTGCCAGCAGCCGCGGGGCCTATAATTCACCCCTCCACTTT. Translation gives CASSRGAYNSPLHF. The full variable domain, completed using reference TRBV3-1 and TRBJ1-6, is DTAVSQTPKYLVTQMGNDKSIKCEQNLGHDTMYWYKQDSKKFLKIMFSYNNKELIINETVPNRFSPKSPDKAHLNLHINSLELGDSAVYFCASSRGAYNSPLHFGNGTRLTVT.

This clonotype was counted only a few times. The chain carries TRBV24-1 and TRBJ2-2; D is undetermined. The CDR3 spans 14 residues. V was clipped by 6 bases and J by 4 bases, with 11 bases between them. Germline values: CDR1 KGHDR, CDR2 SFDVKD. The CDR3 sequence is CATSSYPGTGELFF. CDR3 nucleotides: TGTGCCACCAGTAGCTATCCGGGCACCGGGGAGCTGTTTTTT.

The J gene is TRBJ2-7, the V gene TRBV7-2; D is uncertain. The germline V gene has CDR1 SGHTA and CDR2 FQGNSA. CDR3 length equals 15 residues. Trimming cost V 1 base and J 0 bases, with 10 bases left between them. Here the CDR3 reads CASSLGVGVSYEQYF. Here the CDR3 DNA reads TGTGCCAGCAGCTTAGGAGTTGGCGTCTCCTACGAGCAGTACTTC.

This clonotype was counted many times. This rearrangement joins TRBV20-1 to TRBJ1-1; a weak D match, TRBD1 (5 bases). From germline, CDR1 is DFQATT and CDR2 SNEGSKA (reference sequence). CDR3 length: 12 amino acids. With 6 bases removed from V and 4 bases from J, the gap between germline ends came to 12 bases. The CDR3: CSARPGPTEAFF. CDR3 coding DNA: TGCAGTGCCCGTCCAGGGCCCACTGAAGCTTTCTTT.

This clonotype appeared a few times. The chain links TRBV7-2 to TRBJ1-2; tentatively, D is TRBD1 (5 bases). From germline, CDR1 is SGHTA and CDR2 FQGNSA. The CDR3 spans 14 residues. V was cut by 1 base and J by 3 bases, with 9 bases left in between. This CDR3 is CASSLGGADYGYTF. The CDR3 nucleotides read TGTGCCAGCAGCTTAGGAGGGGCAGACTATGGCTACACCTTC.

The genes are TRBV6-6 and TRBJ2-7; 7 positions match TRBD2. With 1 base clipped from V and 2 bases from J, the junction kept 5 bases outside the gene matches. The CDR3 contains 15 residues. Per germline, CDR1 MNHNY and CDR2 SVGAGI (reference sequence). The CDR3 is CASSYYGGGTYEQYF. CDR3 bases: TGTGCCAGCAGTTACTATGGGGGGGGGACCTACGAGCAGTACTTC.

The genes are TRBV11-2 and TRBJ2-3; the match to TRBD2 covers 11 bases. The germline V gene encodes CDR1 SGHAT and CDR2 FQNNGV. V lost 5 bases, J lost 0 bases, and 7 bases stayed unmatched. This CDR3 has 17 residues. CDR3 residues: CASSAGTSGSSTDTQYF. CDR3 bases: TGTGCCAGCAGCGCCGGGACTAGCGGTTCTAGCACAGATACGCAGTATTTT.

V usage is TRBV20-1 and J usage is TRBJ2-7; TRBD2 agrees at 12 bases. J gave up 5 bases and V 7 bases, and 6 bases lay outside the gene matches. CDR1 is DFQATT and CDR2 is SNEGSKA in the germline V gene (reference sequence). The length of the CDR3 is 13 residues. CDR3 in amino acids: CSVKTSGSNEQYF. CDR3 sequence (DNA): TGCAGTGTCAAGACTAGCGGGAGCAACGAGCAGTACTTC.

The sample holds a few counts of this clonotype. The rearrangement joins TRBV20-1 to TRBJ2-3; 7 bases agree with TRBD1. After removal of 0 bases from V and 2 bases from J, the junction contained 8 bases not matched to a gene. The germline gives CDR1 DFQATT, CDR2 SNEGSKA (reference sequence). CDR3 length equals 16 residues. The CDR3, as DNA: TGCAGTGCTAGAGATCTCTTGGGACAGCTCACAGATACGCAGTATTTT. This gives the protein CSARDLLGQLTDTQYF.

This clonotype was seen a handful of times. V and J are TRBV11-2 and TRBJ2-5, with 7 nucleotides matching TRBD2. With V trimmed by 5 bases and J by 3 bases, 6 bases remained unmatched. This CDR3 region has 14 residues. Germline assignment: CDR1 SGHAT and CDR2 FQNNGV. This chain's CDR3 is CASSPRRGEETQYF. The CDR3, as DNA: TGTGCCAGCAGCCCCCGACGGGGGGAAGAGACCCAGTACTTC.

The CDR3 protein is CASSYSSYGSYEQYF. For the CDR3, the DNA is TGTGCCAGCAGTTACTCAAGCTATGGCTCCTACGAGCAGTACTTC. The chain combines TRBV6-5 with TRBJ2-7; no firm D call. V was trimmed by 0 bases and J by 0 bases, leaving 9 bases between them. Germline V CDR1 and CDR2: MNHEY, SVGAGI. The CDR3 length is 15 residues.

The V call is TRBV7-2, the J call TRBJ1-5, with no clear D. The CDR3 length is 15 residues. V lost 0 bases, J lost 3 bases, and 9 bases lay in between. Germline-derived CDR1 and CDR2 are SGHTA and FQGNSA. This chain's CDR3 is CASSLAPGPNQPQHF. The CDR3 DNA reads TGTGCCAGCAGCTTAGCCCCCGGGCCCAATCAGCCCCAGCATTTT.

This clonotype was detected only a few times. The genes are TRBV5-1 and TRBJ2-7; 7 positions agree with TRBD1. V dropped 1 base and J dropped 1; count of bases not matched to a gene: 2. This CDR3 has 14 amino acids. Germline V gene lookup returns CDR1 SGHRS and CDR2 YFSETQ. The CDR3 loop reads CASSLTGESYEQYF. The CDR3 DNA reads as TGCGCCAGCAGCTTGACAGGGGAATCCTACGAGCAGTACTTC.

This clonotype was detected many times. This sequence joins TRBV20-1 and TRBJ1-1; no definite D call. Germline CDR1 reads DFQATT; CDR2 reads SNEGSKA (reference sequence). This CDR3 spans 14 amino acids. Trimming took 6 bases from V and 0 from J, leaving 14 bases between them. The CDR3 nucleotides read TGCAGTGCCATGGGCAGCAATCTGAACACTGAAGCTTTCTTT. As protein: CSAMGSNLNTEAFF.

The table lists this clonotype with many counts. V is TRBV20-1 and J is TRBJ2-3; 8 bases fit TRBD2. From germline, CDR1 is DFQATT and CDR2 SNEGSKA (reference sequence). The CDR3 runs to 14 residues. V trimming: 6 bases; J trimming: 1 base; junction bases outside the gene matches: 6. The CDR3 DNA follows: TGCAGTGCCACCCCGCGGGGGGGCACAGATACGCAGTATTTT. This sequence encodes CSATPRGGTDTQYF.

The chain has TRBV20-1 and TRBJ2-1, with TRBD2 matching over 8 bases. J was trimmed by 5 bases and V by 3 bases; bases with no gene match: 9. CDR1 and CDR2 (germline): DFQATT, SNEGSKA (reference sequence). The CDR3 loop spans 15 amino acids. In DNA form, the CDR3 reads TGCAGTGCTAGGGGACTAGTTAGGGGCCACAATGAGCAGTTCTTC. Its translation is CSARGLVRGHNEQFF.

This clonotype was counted a few times. The V gene is TRBV12-3 or TRBV12-4, the J gene TRBJ2-1; D possibly corresponds to TRBD2 (5 bases). The CDR3 has 15 residues. V gave up 1 base and J gave up 4 bases, with 11 bases separating them. In DNA form, the CDR3 reads TGTGCCAGCAGTTTAGGAGGGAGTATGTACAATGAGCAGTTCTTC. Its protein is CASSLGGSMYNEQFF.

The chain recombines TRBV14 with TRBJ1-4, with no clear D. CDR3 length: 15 residues. V was clipped by 0 bases and J by 7 bases, with 12 bases between them. Germline V gives CDR1 SGHDN, CDR2 FVKESK. The CDR3 loop reads CASSQDRTWGEKLFF. CDR3 sequence (DNA): TGTGCCAGCAGCCAAGATCGGACTTGGGGTGAAAAACTGTTTTTT.

This clonotype was seen many times. This chain joins TRBV10-3 and TRBJ2-2, with 8 bases aligning to TRBD1. Trimming removed 8 bases from V and 0 bases from J; junction bases left unmatched: 11. There are 17 residues in the CDR3. The germline V gene encodes CDR1 ENHRY and CDR2 SYGVKD. CDR3 DNA sequence: TGTGCCATCCATCCGGGACAGGCCTTACCGAACACCGGGGAGCTGTTTTTT. Translated, it gives CAIHPGQALPNTGELFF.

In its sample, this clonotype was seen many times. The rearrangement links TRBV7-9 to TRBJ1-4; 7 bases fit TRBD1. The CDR3 is 13 residues long. The junction had 3 bases not matched to a gene; V was cut back by 3 bases and J by 8 bases. Germline assignment: CDR1 SEHNR and CDR2 FQNEAQ (reference sequence). The CDR3 nucleotides are TGTGCCAGCAGCTTTCAGGGGGGGGAAAAACTGTTTTTT. Translated: CASSFQGGEKLFF.

This clonotype occurred a few times. The junction and the germline gene differ at one end; a read error may be behind it. The chain uses TRBV29-1 and TRBJ2-7, with 7 bases aligning to TRBD2. CDR1 is SQVTM, CDR2 ANQGSEA, per germline. The CDR3 loop spans 13 amino acids. CDR3 sequence (DNA): TGCAGCGTGGAAGGTAGGGGAGGGCACGAGCAGTACTTC. This gives the protein CSVEGRGGHEQYF.

This clonotype has ten or more counts. The genes are TRBV20-1 and TRBJ1-5; D ambiguous. This CDR3 has 15 amino acids. V shed 0 bases and J shed 2 bases, with 11 bases lying between them. The germline V gene encodes CDR1 DFQATT and CDR2 SNEGSKA (reference sequence). The CDR3 is CSAREKEVGNQPQHF. The DNA of the CDR3 is TGCAGTGCTAGAGAGAAAGAGGTGGGCAATCAGCCCCAGCATTTT.

This clonotype was found a few times. V is TRBV10-3 and J is TRBJ2-3; D unclear. Trimming took off 5 bases at V and 0 bases at J, with 15 bases between the two ends. The germline V gene has CDR1 ENHRY and CDR2 SYGVKD. This CDR3 is built from 16 residues. This chain's CDR3 is CAISSKGVSSTDTQYF. The CDR3 DNA follows: TGTGCCATCAGTTCTAAGGGTGTTTCTAGCACAGATACGCAGTATTTT.

This clonotype was recorded at least ten times. The chain joins TRBV7-2 to TRBJ2-3, with D hard to call. Germline CDR1 and CDR2: SGHTA and FQGNSA. V lost 1 base, J lost 5 bases, and 7 bases lay in between. This CDR3 has 13 residues. The CDR3 coding sequence is TGTGCCAGCAGCTTAGTAGGCGTAGATACGCAGTATTTT. Its protein is CASSLVGVDTQYF. Full variable domain (remainder filled in from reference TRBV7-2 and TRBJ2-3): GAGVSQSPSNKVTEKGKDVELRCDPISGHTALYWYRQSLGQGLEFLIYFQGNSAPDKSGLPSDRFSAERTGGSVSTLTIQRTQQEDSAVYLCASSLVGVDTQYFGPGTRLTVL.

This chain uses TRBV5-1 with TRBJ2-2; D is unclear. Trimming took off 3 bases at V and 8 bases at J, with 11 bases between the two ends. Germline CDR1 reads SGHRS; CDR2 reads YFSETQ. The CDR3 is made up of 13 amino acids. CDR3 region: CASSWSLGGELFF. The CDR3 coding sequence is TGCGCCAGCAGCTGGAGTCTAGGTGGGGAGCTGTTTTTT.

This clonotype was counted many times. The chain carries TRBV6-5 and TRBJ2-5; 10 nucleotides agree with TRBD2. V was pared by 5 bases and J by 5 bases, with 17 bases of the junction left unmatched. The germline gives CDR1 MNHEY, CDR2 SVGAGI. The CDR3 runs 18 residues. CDR3 sequence (DNA): TGTGCCAGCAGTCGGGCGGCCTCACTAGCGGGACTACCGGAGACCCAGTACTTC. Amino acid sequence: CASSRAASLAGLPETQYF.

This clonotype came up many times. The chain couples TRBV7-9 to TRBJ1-5, with D possibly being TRBD1 (6 bases). Germline CDR1 is SEHNR and CDR2 is FQNEAQ (reference sequence). Trimming stripped 5 bases from V and 4 bases from J, with 12 bases between. The CDR3 contains 14 residues. Written as DNA, the CDR3 is TGTGCCAGCAGCCTACGGACAGAAAATCAGCCCCAGCATTTT. Translating it yields CASSLRTENQPQHF.

The chain uses TRBV7-2 and TRBJ2-3, with D possibly TRBD2 on 5 matching bases. V was clipped by 5 bases and J by 7 bases, with 19 bases between them. The CDR3 sequence is 15 residues long. CDR1 SGHTA and CDR2 FQGNSA come from the germline V gene. The CDR3 DNA reads as TGTGCCAGCAGCATCGACGAGGTGCGGGTCCATACGCAGTATTTT. It encodes CASSIDEVRVHTQYF.

This clonotype was seen ten or more times. The chain joins TRBV12-3 or TRBV12-4 to TRBJ1-1; a possible D gene is TRBD1 (6 bases). The germline V and J ends were trimmed by 6 bases and 1 base, with 12 bases remaining between them. The CDR3 spans 14 residues. CDR3 protein: CASSTGTQNTEAFF. CDR3 sequence (DNA): TGTGCCAGCAGCACCGGGACACAGAACACTGAAGCTTTCTTT.